This T cell receptor (beta chain) was profiled in a study of long-term antiretroviral therapy in people with HIV. Germline loops: CDR1 MNHEY, CDR2 SMNVEV (reference sequence). There are 15 residues in the CDR3. Trimming removed 8 bases at V and 1 base at J, with 12 bases between. An immunoSEQ assay, version v3.0, was performed at survey level. The repertoire was sequenced with immunoSEQ multiplex PCR; TCRdb's copy has only in-frame clones and lacks some. This sample carries about 21,000 clones, around 76% of them seen once, and the ten largest clones take roughly an eighth. The chain couples TRBV27 to TRBJ2-6, with D possibly TRBD1 on 5 matching bases. This sample comprised unsorted PBMCs, obtained around 1.7 years before starting antiretroviral therapy. The sequence was obtained from a woman in her thirties or forties with HIV. CDR3 loop: CASGARGSGANVLTF. CDR3 coding DNA: TGTGCCAGCGGGGCCCGTGGGTCTGGGGCCAACGTCCTGACTTTC.